Listed below are T cell receptor beta chains from one sample, sequenced in a study of OX40 agonist ivuxolimab in advanced cancers. Assay used: immunoSEQ multiplex PCR; TCRdb lists only in-frame clones, some missing. The sample includes roughly 69,000 clones, about 89% of them seen just once. Material: CD4+ or CD8+ T cells sorted from blood, obtained in a trial of the OX40 agonist ivuxolimab. These TCRs come from an adult with an advanced solid tumor such as melanoma, head and neck, liver or kidney cancer. Each CDR3 is given with its conserved first and last residue.

CDR3 protein | J gene | V gene
CATSRDGQPQHF | TRBJ1-5 | TRBV15
CASQPGGLRTDTQYF | TRBJ2-3 | TRBV10-1
CASSFPPAAGVGTGELFF | TRBJ2-2 | TRBV5-4
CASSVGVLATGELFF | TRBJ2-2 | TRBV9
CASSSLAGGGTGELFF | TRBJ2-2 | TRBV5-4
CASSSLVGSYNEQFF | TRBJ2-1 | TRBV5-4
CASSLAPSGTYNEQFF | TRBJ2-1 | TRBV7-7
CASSLTAYEQYF | TRBJ2-7 | TRBV28
CASSESAGAYNEQFF | TRBJ2-1 | TRBV6-1
CASIGLAPDTQYF | TRBJ2-3 | TRBV2
CASSFLPGLANNEQFF | TRBJ2-1 | TRBV7-2
CASSQSTTQETQYF | TRBJ2-5 | TRBV19
CASSQVFGRGPQPQHF | TRBJ1-5 | TRBV4-1
CASSLRTGGSETQYF | TRBJ2-5 | TRBV5-1
CASTSEETQYF | TRBJ2-5 | TRBV5-1
CASSMDRDTEAFF | TRBJ1-1 | TRBV19
CASSRQGSLEAFF | TRBJ1-1 | TRBV18
CASSAFDTRDTQYF | TRBJ2-3 | TRBV6-4
CASSPTSGSGHEQYF | TRBJ2-7 | TRBV18
CASSEAGLASDTQYF | TRBJ2-3 | TRBV27
CASSLYRYGQPQHF | TRBJ1-5 | TRBV28
CASSLDTSGANVLTF | TRBJ2-6 | TRBV5-1
CASTPRDRGYEPQHF | TRBJ1-5 | TRBV19
CASSLVSAGANEKLFF | TRBJ1-4 | TRBV7-6
CASFREGGLRGYEQYF | TRBJ2-7 | TRBV28
CASSPGLAANTGELFF | TRBJ2-2 | TRBV2
CASSTPAGVNYEQYF | TRBJ2-7 | TRBV28
CASNYVTSGETQYF | TRBJ2-5 | TRBV2
CASSQHTGDGANVLTF | TRBJ2-6 | TRBV4-1
CASSSIGRTEAFF | TRBJ1-1 | TRBV11-2
CASSQSAGATEAFF | TRBJ1-1 | TRBV23-1
CASSLNGGLGGDTQYF | TRBJ2-3 | TRBV7-2
CASRLLIPREEKLFF | TRBJ1-4 | TRBV19
CASSLLVGGRYGYTF | TRBJ1-2 | TRBV19
CASSRSGSWGEQFF | TRBJ2-1 | TRBV6-1
CASSESSGAKGYGNTIYF | TRBJ1-3 | TRBV9
CASRRSDTPNTEAFF | TRBJ1-1 | TRBV5-1
CASRSRAPTEAFF | TRBJ1-1 | TRBV6-1
CASWQNYGYTF | TRBJ1-2 | TRBV6-1
CASSLEGSETQYF | TRBJ2-5 | TRBV5-1
CASSLRGKIPYEQYF | TRBJ2-7 | TRBV28
CAISVVGGEKLFF | TRBJ1-4 | TRBV10-3
CASSAPNEQETQYF | TRBJ2-5 | TRBV7-2
CASSLIGQPNTEAFF | TRBJ1-1 | TRBV5-1
CASSQTLWTSGFSYEQYF | TRBJ2-7 | TRBV7-2
CASLGTSGNNEQFF | TRBJ2-1 | TRBV2
CASSRMKGVTSYNEQFF | TRBJ2-1 | TRBV5-4
CASSLHPDRSYEQYF | TRBJ2-7 | TRBV5-1
CASSRSGQGTDTQYF | TRBJ2-3 | TRBV28
CASKRDSSEKLFF | TRBJ1-4 | TRBV6-6
CASSPATDTQYF | TRBJ2-3 | TRBV5-4
CASTVGGAANTEAFF | TRBJ1-1 | TRBV28
CASSVEFTALNLNF | TRBJ1-1 | TRBV9
CASSLLGSTDTQYF | TRBJ2-3 | TRBV5-1
CASSLSTGQGHEQYF | TRBJ2-7 | TRBV23-1
CASSLGTGRAFF | TRBJ1-1 | TRBV11-2
CAIRASGKAHNEQFF | TRBJ2-1 | TRBV10-3
CSVGDTEAFF | TRBJ1-1 | TRBV29-1
CAWSTGDTGTETQYF | TRBJ2-5 | TRBV30
CASSEYWNTGELFF | TRBJ2-2 | TRBV6-1